These T cell receptor beta chains were read from a single sample in a study of identical twins. TCRdb itself ran the 5' RACE reads through MiXCR, one entry per CDR3 protein. The sample gives roughly 1,500,000 distinct CDR3 sequences, about 32% of which show up once; approximately 0.25% is in the top ten. The sample consisted of cord blood. Every receptor here comes from a newborn girl in good health. The CDR3 runs from the conserved cysteine through the conserved F or W. Fields, in order: V gene, D gene, clone size, J gene, CDR3 protein, CDR3 DNA. D genes are given only for firm matches. Clone size is given for some rows only: seen once, a few or many times, or a class if the clone is expanded.

>TRBV4-2|TRBD2|.|TRBJ2-5
CASSQDPSGGRKETQYF
TGTGCCAGCAGCCAAGATCCTAGCGGGGGAAGGAAAGAGACCCAGTACTTC
>TRBV29-1|.|many|TRBJ1-2
CSASGTNRDYGYTF
TGCAGCGCCTCCGGGACCAATAGGGATTATGGCTACACCTTC
>TRBV28|TRBD1|.|TRBJ2-7
CASSFVDRPRYEQYF
TGTGCCAGCAGTTTCGTGGACAGGCCTAGATACGAGCAGTACTTC
>TRBV19|.|.|TRBJ2-3
CASSARLRSTDTQYF
TGTGCCAGTAGTGCCAGGCTTCGTAGCACAGATACGCAGTATTTT
>TRBV10-3|TRBD2|few|TRBJ2-3
CAISALLAGLTDTLYF
TGTGCCATCAGTGCCCTACTAGCGGGGCTCACAGATACGCTGTATTTT
>TRBV24-1|TRBD2|.|TRBJ2-1
CATSDPRLASYNEQFF
TGTGCCACCAGTGATCCCCGACTAGCATCCTACAATGAGCAGTTCTTC
>TRBV5-1|.|many|TRBJ2-7
CASSLSPGSYEQYF
TGCGCCAGCAGCTTGAGTCCGGGGTCCTACGAGCAGTACTTC
>TRBV12-3/TRBV12-4|.|few|TRBJ1-2
CASSFSGGGAGRGYTF
TGTGCCAGCAGTTTTTCCGGTGGGGGGGCGGGACGTGGCTACACCTTC
>TRBV12-3/TRBV12-4|TRBD2|.|TRBJ2-1
CASSRTSGRQSSYNEQFF
TGTGCCAGCAGCCGGACTAGCGGCCGACAAAGCTCCTACAATGAGCAGTTCTTC
>TRBV6-5|.|few|TRBJ1-6
CASRRGRELSPLHF
TGTGCCAGCAGACGGGGCAGGGAATTATCACCCCTCCACTTT
>TRBV24-1|.|.|TRBJ2-3
CATSDLIADTQYF
TGTGCCACCAGTGATTTGATTGCTGATACGCAGTATTTT
>TRBV6-1|TRBD1|once|TRBJ1-4
CASSEAGTGEKLFF
TGCGCCAGCAGTGAAGCAGGGACAGGGGAAAAACTGTTTTTT
>TRBV20-1|TRBD2|.|TRBJ2-5
CSARTSGRALIEETQYF
TGCAGTGCTAGGACTAGCGGGAGGGCCCTGATCGAAGAGACCCAGTACTTC
>TRBV7-9|.|.|TRBJ1-2
CASSLRERPRGGYTF
TGTGCCAGCAGCCTGAGAGAGAGGCCCCGTGGGGGCTACACCTTC
>TRBV25-1|.|.|TRBJ1-2
CASSEEGDGYTF
TGTGCCAGCAGTGAAGAGGGGGATGGCTACACCTTC
>TRBV20-1|.|few|TRBJ1-1
CSARGPRLNTEAFF
TGCAGTGCTAGAGGGCCCAGGCTGAACACTGAAGCTTTCTTT
>TRBV6-1|.|few|TRBJ1-5
CASSEPDVGPQHF
TGTGCCAGCAGTGAACCGGACGTCGGACCCCAGCATTTT
>TRBV7-2|TRBD1|few|TRBJ1-1
CASSTLWDRENTEAFF
TGTGCCAGCAGCACACTCTGGGACAGGGAGAACACTGAAGCTTTCTTT
>TRBV29-1|TRBD1|once|TRBJ2-1
CGVDRDRGSAYNEQFF
TGCGGCGTCGACAGGGACAGGGGCTCTGCCTACAATGAGCAGTTCTTC
>TRBV24-1|.|.|TRBJ2-1
CATSDLGQPSYNEQFF
TGTGCCACCAGTGATTTGGGACAGCCATCCTACAATGAGCAGTTCTTC
>TRBV28|.|.|TRBJ2-7
CASSPRVAYEQYF
TGTGCCAGCAGTCCCCGGGTCGCCTACGAGCAGTACTTC
>TRBV6-6|TRBD2|many|TRBJ2-5
CASSSGLAGVQETQYF
TGTGCCAGCAGTTCCGGACTAGCGGGAGTTCAGGAGACCCAGTACTTC
>TRBV13|.|.|TRBJ2-3
CASSSLPVGADTQYF
TGTGCCAGCAGCTCCCTCCCGGTAGGCGCAGATACGCAGTATTTT